The clone carrying this TCR beta chain is termed medium-sized (0.01 to 0.1%). Its antigen is as yet unknown. This sample was taken from a study of memory CD4+ T cells and cytomegalovirus serostatus. General study findings and limits: Each of some 67 CMV-associated TCRbeta sequences occurred in one to five individuals.

Trimming removed 0 bases from V and 5 bases from J; junction bases left unmatched: 6. Germline CDR1 MGHRA, CDR2 YSYEKL. The CDR3 has 15 residues. Single viable CD3+CD4+CD8-CD45RO+ cells were sorted as the memory CD4+ T cells. Authors' methods: Out-of-frame sequences were removed, leaving 2,000,000 or so distinct TCRbeta sequences. Repertoires were generated with immunoSEQ multiplex PCR, while TCRdb's copy carries only in-frame clones and drops some. V and J calls and clone size are as listed in that table; D and trimming were resolved from the DNA. The sample has 50,000 to 75,000 clones, 80% to 85% seen once; the top ten hold roughly 0.95%.

This rearrangement joins TRBV4-1 to TRBJ1-2, with 7 positions matching TRBD1. This clonotype was sampled from an adult in good health and CMV-seronegative. Sequencing was performed on memory CD4+ T cells from blood. The CDR3 sequence: CASSQEGTVIYGYTF. Here the CDR3 DNA reads TGCGCCAGCAGCCAAGAGGGGACAGTTATTTATGGCTACACCTTC.